The rows below give T cell receptor beta chains drawn from one sample of a study of PD-L1 blockade in urothelial cancer. Sequenced by immunoSEQ multiplex PCR; TCRdb stores in-frame clones only, minus some. The sample lists about 82,000 clones, roughly 90% seen once, with around a tenth in the top ten. This specimen was PBMCs, taken around atezolizumab (anti-PD-L1) treatment. The origin of the receptors is a man between 60 and 75 years old with urothelial cancer. The CDR3 runs from the conserved cysteine through the conserved F or W. The order of the fields is clone size, V gene, D gene, J gene, CDR3 protein, CDR3 DNA. The D gene is left open where the match is weak. Rows may omit the clone size; those that give it use once, few, many or a size class.

abundance: NA; v_gene: TRBV29-1; d_gene: TRBD2; j_gene: TRBJ2-1; CDR3aa: CSPYIFAGGVSSYNEQFF; CDR3nt: TGCAGCCCTTATATCTTTGCGGGGGGTGTAAGCTCCTACAATGAGCAGTTCTTC
abundance: NA; v_gene: TRBV6-1; d_gene: NA; j_gene: TRBJ1-2; CDR3aa: CASSEEAVNYGYTF; CDR3nt: TGTGCCAGCAGTGAGGAGGCAGTTAACTATGGCTACACCTTC
abundance: NA; v_gene: TRBV9; d_gene: NA; j_gene: TRBJ2-3; CDR3aa: CASSSSLGPDTQYF; CDR3nt: TGTGCCAGCAGCAGCTCACTAGGGCCAGATACGCAGTATTTT
abundance: NA; v_gene: TRBV18; d_gene: NA; j_gene: TRBJ2-3; CDR3aa: CASSQSSTDTQYF; CDR3nt: TGTGCCAGCTCACAGAGTAGCACAGATACGCAGTATTTT
abundance: NA; v_gene: TRBV5-1; d_gene: TRBD2; j_gene: TRBJ2-2; CDR3aa: CASSSGLVNTGELFF; CDR3nt: TGCGCCAGCAGCTCCGGACTAGTAAACACCGGGGAGCTGTTTTTT
abundance: NA; v_gene: TRBV2; d_gene: TRBD1; j_gene: TRBJ1-1; CDR3aa: CASSKEGATDTEAFF; CDR3nt: TGTGCCAGCAGTAAAGAGGGGGCGACGGACACTGAAGCTTTCTTT
abundance: few; v_gene: TRBV6-6; d_gene: NA; j_gene: TRBJ2-5; CDR3aa: CASSFLQGSETQYF; CDR3nt: TGTGCCAGCAGTTTCCTACAGGGTAGCGAGACCCAGTACTTC
abundance: NA; v_gene: TRBV7-2; d_gene: TRBD1; j_gene: TRBJ1-2; CDR3aa: CASSYDRVSGYTF; CDR3nt: TGTGCCAGCAGTTACGACAGGGTGAGCGGCTACACCTTC
abundance: NA; v_gene: TRBV7-9; d_gene: NA; j_gene: TRBJ1-3; CDR3aa: CASTPSGGSGNTIYF; CDR3nt: TGTGCCAGCACCCCCTCGGGGGGGAGTGGAAACACCATATATTTT
abundance: NA; v_gene: TRBV28; d_gene: NA; j_gene: TRBJ1-5; CDR3aa: CASTPGSPSNQPQHF; CDR3nt: TGTGCCAGCACGCCAGGATCCCCTAGCAATCAGCCCCAGCATTTT
abundance: NA; v_gene: TRBV29-1; d_gene: TRBD1; j_gene: TRBJ2-2; CDR3aa: CSVVRQTGTGDTGELFF; CDR3nt: TGCAGCGTTGTGCGGCAGACCGGGACAGGGGACACCGGGGAGCTGTTTTTT
abundance: NA; v_gene: TRBV29-1; d_gene: NA; j_gene: TRBJ1-1; CDR3aa: CSVARDMNTEAFF; CDR3nt: TGCAGCGTTGCCAGGGACATGAACACTGAAGCTTTCTTT
abundance: NA; v_gene: TRBV7-8; d_gene: NA; j_gene: TRBJ1-3; CDR3aa: CASSPGLSGNTIYF; CDR3nt: TGTGCCAGCAGCCCAGGACTCTCTGGAAACACCATATATTTT
abundance: NA; v_gene: TRBV29-1; d_gene: NA; j_gene: TRBJ2-1; CDR3aa: CSVSGGPNEQFF; CDR3nt: TGCAGCGTTTCGGGCGGGCCGAATGAGCAGTTCTTC
abundance: NA; v_gene: TRBV4-2; d_gene: TRBD1; j_gene: TRBJ2-6; CDR3aa: CASSRQGQVSSGANVLTF; CDR3nt: TGTGCCAGCAGCCGACAGGGACAGGTGAGCTCTGGGGCCAACGTCCTGACTTTC
abundance: NA; v_gene: TRBV30; d_gene: NA; j_gene: TRBJ2-7; CDR3aa: CAWSPIPKSYEQYF; CDR3nt: TGTGCCTGGAGTCCAATTCCCAAGAGCTACGAGCAGTACTTC
abundance: NA; v_gene: TRBV9; d_gene: TRBD1; j_gene: TRBJ1-3; CDR3aa: CASSVGTGGNTIYF; CDR3nt: TGTGCCAGCAGCGTAGGGACAGGGGGAAACACCATATATTTT
abundance: once; v_gene: TRBV15; d_gene: TRBD2; j_gene: TRBJ2-1; CDR3aa: CATSRVGGGAKEQFF; CDR3nt: TGTGCCACCAGCAGAGTTGGGGGAGGGGCAAAGGAGCAGTTCTTC
abundance: NA; v_gene: TRBV14; d_gene: NA; j_gene: TRBJ1-1; CDR3aa: CASSQVTGAEAFF; CDR3nt: TGTGCCAGCAGCCAAGTTACAGGAGCTGAAGCTTTCTTT
abundance: NA; v_gene: TRBV15; d_gene: TRBD2; j_gene: TRBJ2-1; CDR3aa: CATSRETSGSGEQFF; CDR3nt: TGTGCCACCAGCAGGGAGACTAGCGGGAGTGGTGAGCAGTTCTTC
abundance: NA; v_gene: TRBV4-2; d_gene: TRBD2; j_gene: TRBJ2-3; CDR3aa: CASSQSGSPDTQYF; CDR3nt: TGTGCCAGCAGCCAAAGCGGGAGCCCTGATACGCAGTATTTT